This entry lists 10 T cell receptor beta chains sequenced from one sample in a study of T cells in Graves' hyperthyroidism and ophthalmopathy. Researchers amplified the TCR beta CDR3 regions from RNA transcripts. Initially, a first-round RT-PCR of the TCR CDR3 employed the HTBI primer set. TCRdb analysed the multiplex PCR reads with MiXCR anew, one entry per CDR3 protein. Of approximately 410,000 distinct CDR3 sequences detected, roughly 13% appear once; the ten largest clones hold 4% to 6.5%. Material: blood. Receptor source: a woman aged 18-29 years with Graves' hyperthyroidism.

V and J are TRBV4-3 and TRBJ2-7; D gene uncertain. Per germline, CDR1 LGHNA and CDR2 YSLEER. This CDR3 region has 15 residues. The V end was cut by 1 base, the J end by 5 bases, with 15 bases between. The CDR3 nucleotides read TGCGCCAGCAGCCAAGGTGGTAGTTCGGCGAACGAGCAGTACTTC. Amino acids: CASSQGGSSANEQYF.

This clonotype was detected many times. In nucleotides, the CDR3 is TGTGCCACCACAGATAGGGCCCTTCGCTACACCTTC. It yields the protein CATTDRALRYTF. The chain uses TRBV28 and TRBJ1-2; D remains ambiguous. CDR1 and CDR2 (germline): MDHEN, SYDVKM. The CDR3 is made up of 12 amino acids. The germline V and J ends were trimmed by 10 bases and 9 bases, with 18 bases remaining between them.

The table lists this clonotype with many counts. The chain combines TRBV2 with TRBJ2-3; no firm D call. CDR3 length equals 11 residues. Germline CDR1 and CDR2: SNHLY and FYNNEI. With 10 bases removed from V and 4 bases from J, the gap between germline ends came to 9 bases. This chain's CDR3 is CATTEADTQYF. CDR3 nucleotides: TGTGCCACTACCGAGGCAGATACGCAGTATTTT. Filled out from reference TRBV2 and TRBJ2-3, the complete variable domain reads EPEVTQTPSHQVTQMGQEVILRCVPISNHLYFYWYRQILGQKVEFLVSFYNNEISEKSEIFDDQFSVERPDGSNFTLKIRSTKLEDSAMYFCATTEADTQYFGPGTRLTVL.

This clonotype was found many times. This sequence joins TRBV28 and TRBJ2-2; tentative D call: TRBD1 (6 bases). The CDR3 is 15 residues long. Deletions cut 8 bases from V and 4 bases from J, with 17 bases between. Germline assignment: CDR1 MDHEN and CDR2 SYDVKM. CDR3 sequence reads: CASGLGTLSTGELFF. DNA of the CDR3: TGTGCCAGCGGCCTGGGGACATTGTCCACCGGGGAGCTGTTTTTT.

This clonotype was observed a handful of times. The gene calls are TRBV18 and TRBJ2-7; 9 nucleotides agree with TRBD2. The length of the CDR3 is 17 residues. Per the germline V gene, CDR1 is KGHSH and CDR2 is LQKENI. V gave up 2 bases and J gave up 2 bases; unmatched junction bases: 10. The CDR3, as DNA: TGTGCCAGCTCACCAGTCGGTTTAGCGGGAGCCACCTACGAGCAGTACTTC. It yields the protein CASSPVGLAGATYEQYF.

This clonotype occurred many times. J is TRBJ2-7 and V is TRBV11-2, with 10 bases lining up with TRBD2. The CDR3 consists of 15 residues. Germline assignment: CDR1 SGHAT and CDR2 FQNNGV. After removal of 5 bases from V and 2 bases from J, the junction contained 6 bases not matched to a gene. The CDR3 spells CASSPESGRAYEQYF. For the CDR3, the DNA is TGTGCCAGCAGCCCTGAAAGCGGGAGGGCCTACGAGCAGTACTTC. Based on the CDR3 plus reference TRBV11-2 and TRBJ2-7, the full variable domain is EAGVAQSPRYKIIEKRQSVAFWCNPISGHATLYWYQQILGQGPKLLIQFQNNGVVDDSQLPKDRFSAERLKGVDSTLKIQPAKLEDSAVYLCASSPESGRAYEQYFGPGTRLTVT.

The rearrangement uses TRBV7-9 and TRBJ2-4, with D unresolved. Germline V gives CDR1 SEHNR, CDR2 FQNEAQ (reference sequence). Trimming removed 5 bases at V and 9 bases at J, with 8 bases between. This CDR3 region has 11 residues. CDR3 nucleotide sequence: TGTGCCAGCAGCGAAGAGTCCATTCAGTACTTC. Amino acid sequence: CASSEESIQYF. Together with reference TRBV7-9 and TRBJ2-4, the CDR3 gives the full variable domain: DTGVSQNPRHKITKRGQNVTFRCDPISEHNRLYWYRQTLGQGPEFLTYFQNEAQLEKSRLLSDRFSAERPKGSFSTLEIQRTEQGDSAMYLCASSEESIQYFGAGTRLSVL.

V and J are TRBV2 and TRBJ1-3; D unresolved. Germline V CDR1 and CDR2: SNHLY, FYNNEI. The CDR3 is made up of 13 amino acids. V lost 6 bases and J 2 bases, leaving 8 bases between the germline ends. For the CDR3, the DNA is TGTGCCAGCAGGGACCCGGCTGGAAACACCATATATTTT. It specifies CASRDPAGNTIYF.

A note on this clonotype: One junction end does not reproduce the germline sequence, and a read error may be involved. This chain uses TRBV7-6 with TRBJ1-5; 9 bases are shared with TRBD1. CDR3 length: 14 amino acids. CDR1 SGHVS and CDR2 FNYEAQ come from the germline V gene. Written as DNA, the CDR3 is TGTGTCAGCAGCCCTGGGACAGGGAGACAGCCCCAGCATTTT. Its translation: CVSSPGTGRQPQHF. Using reference TRBV7-6 and TRBJ1-5 for the parts outside the CDR3, the full variable domain is GAGVSQSPRYKVTKRGQDVALRCDPISGHVSLYWYRQALGQGPEFLTYFNYEAQQDKSGLPNDRFSAERPEGSISTLTIQRTEQRDSAMYRCVSSPGTGRQPQHFGDGTRLSIL.

There are many counts of this clonotype. The chain has TRBV5-6 and TRBJ1-5; D unclear. Trimming took off 1 base at V and 0 bases at J, with 8 bases between the two ends. Germline V gene sequence: CDR1 SGHDT, CDR2 YYEEEE. CDR3 size: 15 residues. CDR3 nucleotide sequence: TGTGCCAGCAGCTTGCGTGGCCATAGCAATCAGCCCCAGCATTTT. Amino acid sequence: CASSLRGHSNQPQHF.